The rows below give T cell receptor beta chains drawn from one sample of a study of T-cell reconstitution after alpha-beta-depleted transplantation in children. One entry per CDR3 protein, called by TCRdb with MiXCR from the PCR reads. This table holds roughly 200,000 distinct CDR3 sequences, about a tenth found once. Sequences were derived from PBMCs, sampled before TCRalphabeta/CD19-depleted stem cell transplant. The receptors originated from a child less than two years old with acute myeloid leukemia, due to receive a stem cell transplant. CDR3s include the opening cysteine and the closing phenylalanine or tryptophan. The D gene is left open where the match is weak. The size entry is marked missing in some rows and otherwise reads once, few, many or a size class.

>-|TRBJ2-1|-|TRBV6-5
TGTGCCGGCAGTTACTTCGGGAGCTACAATGAGCAGTTCTTC
CAGSYFGSYNEQFF
>many|TRBJ2-1|-|TRBV6-2/TRBV6-3
TGTGCCACCCGCGGCGCGGGGTCCTACAATGAGCAGTTCTTC
CATRGAGSYNEQFF
>many|TRBJ2-1|-|TRBV20-1
TGCAGTGCCACCACGGGACGGGATGAGCAGTTCTTC
CSATTGRDEQFF
>-|TRBJ2-6|-|TRBV5-4
TGTGCCAGCAGCGTTCAGGGGTTCGGGGCCAACGTCCTGACTTTC
CASSVQGFGANVLTF
>many|TRBJ2-7|TRBD1|TRBV12-3/TRBV12-4
TGTGCCAGCAGTTATCCCTCCGGGACAGCGAGCTCCTACGAGCAGTACTTC
CASSYPSGTASSYEQYF
>many|TRBJ2-1|-|TRBV20-1
TGCAGTGCTATTCAGAGAGGGGGACAATCCTACAATGAGCAGTTCTTC
CSAIQRGGQSYNEQFF
>many|TRBJ1-5|TRBD1|TRBV29-1
TGCAGCGTACGAGGGACAGGGGGTGAGGAGCCCCAGCATTTT
CSVRGTGGEEPQHF
>many|TRBJ1-3|-|TRBV7-2
TGTGCCACCGGAAGGGGAAACACCATATATTTT
CATGRGNTIYF
>many|TRBJ2-1|-|TRBV20-1
TGCAGTGCTACCGGACTCCTTTACAATGAGCAGTTCTTC
CSATGLLYNEQFF
>many|TRBJ2-3|-|TRBV5-6
TGTGCCAGCAGCTTGGAAGGATATACAGGGAGCCGGCCAGGCACAGATACGCAGTATTTT
CASSLEGYTGSRPGTDTQYF
>many|TRBJ1-4|-|TRBV29-1
TGCAGCGTAGTCGGCGGTACAAAGGGTGAAAAACTGTTTTTT
CSVVGGTKGEKLFF
>once|TRBJ2-1|-|TRBV29-1
TGCAGCGTTGAAGGGCTAGCCTTTGAGCAGTTCTTC
CSVEGLAFEQFF
>many|TRBJ2-3|-|TRBV19
TGTGCCAGTAGTGAGGACAAGACTAGCACAGATACGCAGTATTTT
CASSEDKTSTDTQYF
>many|TRBJ1-5|TRBD1|TRBV27
TGTGCCAGCAGTTTAACAGGGGATAGCAATCAGCCCCAGCATTTT
CASSLTGDSNQPQHF
>many|TRBJ2-4|TRBD2|TRBV20-1
TGCAGTGCTAGGGGGACTAGAGGTTTCATTCAGTACTTC
CSARGTRGFIQYF
>many|TRBJ1-1|TRBD1|TRBV5-1
TGCGCCAGCAGCCCCTTTGGCGCGGGACAGGGTGAAGCTTTCTTT
CASSPFGAGQGEAFF
>many|TRBJ2-3|TRBD2|TRBV5-1
TGCGCCAGCAGCACCGGACTAGCTGCGCAGTATTTT
CASSTGLAAQYF
>many|TRBJ2-2|TRBD1|TRBV10-3
TGTGTGGCCGGGGGACAGGGTGGAACCGGGGAGCTGTTTTTT
CVAGGQGGTGELFF
>many|TRBJ2-7|-|TRBV12-3/TRBV12-4
TGTGCCAGCCGCGTCAGGGGATCCTACGAGCAGTACTTC
CASRVRGSYEQYF
>many|TRBJ1-5|-|TRBV10-3
TGTGCCATCAGTGAGGCTGCCGGTCAGCCCCAGCATTTT
CAISEAAGQPQHF
>many|TRBJ2-1|-|TRBV29-1
TGCAGCGTTGATGTGACGGGGAATGAGCAGTTCTTC
CSVDVTGNEQFF
>many|TRBJ2-5|TRBD2|TRBV18
TGTGCCAGCTCACCACTCAACGGGAGGGCACAAGAGACCCAGTACTTC
CASSPLNGRAQETQYF
>many|TRBJ2-3|-|TRBV7-9
TGTGCCAGCAGCGCTACCTACACAGATACGCAGTATTTT
CASSATYTDTQYF
>many|TRBJ2-2|-|TRBV24-1
TGTGCCACCAGGTCAGCGGGGGAGCTGTTTTTT
CATRSAGELFF
>many|TRBJ2-5|-|TRBV12-3/TRBV12-4
TGTGCCAGCAGTTTAGGCAGGGAGAAAGAGACCCAGTACTTC
CASSLGREKETQYF
>many|TRBJ1-4|-|TRBV20-1
TGCAGTGCTAAGACAACAAGCGAACTGTTTTTT
CSAKTTSELFF
>many|TRBJ2-1|TRBD2|TRBV29-1
TGCAGCGTTGAATTGCGGACTAGCGGGAGTGGCAATGAGCAGTTCTTC
CSVELRTSGSGNEQFF
>many|TRBJ2-3|TRBD1|TRBV25-1
TGTGCCAGCAGTCTCGGGACAGGGAGGACAGATACGCAGTATTTT
CASSLGTGRTDTQYF
>many|TRBJ2-2|TRBD2|TRBV5-1
TGCGCCAGCAGCCCACGGAGCGGGACGAACACCGGGGAGCTGTTTTTT
CASSPRSGTNTGELFF
>many|TRBJ2-7|-|TRBV3-1
TGTGCCAGCAGCCAAGATCTGGTACCTTACGAGCAGTACTTC
CASSQDLVPYEQYF
>many|TRBJ2-3|-|TRBV2
TGTGCCAGTTACGTATCCGTTTGGAGAAAGAGAGATACGCAGTATTTT
CASYVSVWRKRDTQYF
>-|TRBJ2-7|TRBD2|TRBV7-6
TGTGCCAGCAGCTTAGTATGGAGTAGCGGGAGGGCGTCCTACGAGCAGTACTTC
CASSLVWSSGRASYEQYF
>many|TRBJ2-5|TRBD2|TRBV14
TGTGCCAGCAGCCAAGAAGGGCGGGCTAGCGGAGAGACCCAGTACTTC
CASSQEGRASGETQYF
>many|TRBJ2-7|TRBD1|TRBV10-3
TGTGCCATCAGTGAGCCCTTAAACAGGGGTTCCTACGAGCAGTACTTC
CAISEPLNRGSYEQYF
>few|TRBJ2-3|TRBD2|TRBV5-4
TGTGCCAGCAGCTCGGGGACTAGATCGGGAGATACGCAGTATTTT
CASSSGTRSGDTQYF
>-|TRBJ2-6|TRBD1|TRBV11-1
TGTGCCAGCAGCTCCAAAGGGACAGGGGGCGATTCTGGGGCCAACGTCCTGACTTTC
CASSSKGTGGDSGANVLTF
>many|TRBJ1-3|-|TRBV20-1
TGCAGTGCTAGGCAAACAGGGAATCTGGGAAACACCATATATTTT
CSARQTGNLGNTIYF
>many|TRBJ1-3|-|TRBV20-1
TGCAGTGCTAGCCTCATCCCTTTCTCTGGAAACACCATATATTTT
CSASLIPFSGNTIYF
>many|TRBJ2-6|-|TRBV11-2
TGTTCGGGCTCTCCTCGCTCTGGGGCCAACGTCCTGACTTTC
CSGSPRSGANVLTF
>many|TRBJ2-7|-|TRBV9
TGTGCCAGCAGCGTAGCTTGGACAGCTTCATCCTACGAGCAGTACTTC
CASSVAWTASSYEQYF
>many|TRBJ1-3|-|TRBV10-3
TGTGCCATCAGGAGGGGAGACTCTGGAAACACCATATATTTT
CAIRRGDSGNTIYF
>many|TRBJ2-5|TRBD1|TRBV7-9
TGTGCCAGCAGCTTTCGGACAGGGGAGGAAGAGACCCAGTACTTC
CASSFRTGEEETQYF
>many|TRBJ2-7|TRBD2|TRBV4-1
TGCGCCAGCAGCCAGCCCGGGACTAGCGGGCCCCTCTCCTACGAGCAGTACTTC
CASSQPGTSGPLSYEQYF
>many|TRBJ2-7|TRBD1|TRBV5-6
TGTGCCAGCAGCTTGGCACTTGGGACAGGGGCCTACGAGCAGTACTTC
CASSLALGTGAYEQYF
>many|TRBJ2-7|-|TRBV11-2
TGTGCCAGCAGCCCGAGGATCGACTACGAGCAGTACTTC
CASSPRIDYEQYF
>-|TRBJ2-1|TRBD2|TRBV27
TGTGCCAGCAGTTTAGGGTCTAGCGGGAGAAATGAGCAGTTCTTC
CASSLGSSGRNEQFF
>many|TRBJ2-7|-|TRBV6-2/TRBV6-3
TGTGCCAGCAATGTGCAGAGCAGCCTCCGGGGGGAGCAGTACTTC
CASNVQSSLRGEQYF
>-|TRBJ2-5|-|TRBV2
TGTGCCTCCAAGAGAGGAGAGACCCAGTACTTC
CASKRGETQYF
>many|TRBJ2-1|TRBD2|TRBV5-1
TGCGCCAGCAGCTCAGGACTAGCGGGGATCAATGAGCAGTTCTTC
CASSSGLAGINEQFF
>many|TRBJ2-7|TRBD1|TRBV11-1
TGTGCCAGCAGCACCGGGACAGGGGTGTACTTC
CASSTGTGVYF
>many|TRBJ1-2|-|TRBV3-1
TGTGCCAGCAGCGCCGGGAACCCGGTACCAAACACCTTC
CASSAGNPVPNTF
>many|TRBJ1-2|-|TRBV5-1
TGCGCCAGCACCTCATCTGGGAAAGGCTACACCTTC
CASTSSGKGYTF
>many|TRBJ1-1|-|TRBV15
TGTGCCACCAGCAGAGATTTCGCCATGAACACTGAAGCTTTCTTT
CATSRDFAMNTEAFF
>many|TRBJ2-5|-|TRBV7-9
TGTGCCAGCAGCTTAGAAAAACTGGCCCAAGAGACCCAGTACTTC
CASSLEKLAQETQYF
>-|TRBJ1-3|-|TRBV7-6
TGTGCCAGCAGCTTAGGGGCAACAGGAAGTCATGGAAACACCATATATTTT
CASSLGATGSHGNTIYF